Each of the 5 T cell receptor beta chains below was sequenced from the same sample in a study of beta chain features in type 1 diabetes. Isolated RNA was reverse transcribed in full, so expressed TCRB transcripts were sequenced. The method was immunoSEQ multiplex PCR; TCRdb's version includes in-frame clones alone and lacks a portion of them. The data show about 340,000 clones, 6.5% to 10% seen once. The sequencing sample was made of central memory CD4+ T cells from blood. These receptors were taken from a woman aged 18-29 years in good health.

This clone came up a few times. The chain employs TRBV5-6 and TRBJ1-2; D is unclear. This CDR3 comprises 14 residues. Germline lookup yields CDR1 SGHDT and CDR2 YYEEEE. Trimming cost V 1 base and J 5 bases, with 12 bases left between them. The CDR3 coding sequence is TGTGCCAGCAGCTTGCTCGCTCGGGAGTATGGCTACACCTTC. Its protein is CASSLLAREYGYTF. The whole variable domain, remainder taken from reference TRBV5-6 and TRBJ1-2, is DAGVTQSPTHLIKTRGQQVTLRCSPKSGHDTVSWYQQALGQGPQFIFQYYEEEERQRGNFPDRFSGHQFPNYSSELNVNALLLGDSALYLCASSLLAREYGYTFGSGTRLTVV.

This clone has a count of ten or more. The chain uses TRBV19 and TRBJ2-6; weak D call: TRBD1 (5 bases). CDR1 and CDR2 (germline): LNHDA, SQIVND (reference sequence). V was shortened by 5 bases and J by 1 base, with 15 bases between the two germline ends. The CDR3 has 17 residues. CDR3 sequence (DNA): TGTGCCAGTAGTTCCAGGGCGTCTAAGTCTGGGGCCAACGTCCTGACTTTC. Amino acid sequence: CASSSRASKSGANVLTF.

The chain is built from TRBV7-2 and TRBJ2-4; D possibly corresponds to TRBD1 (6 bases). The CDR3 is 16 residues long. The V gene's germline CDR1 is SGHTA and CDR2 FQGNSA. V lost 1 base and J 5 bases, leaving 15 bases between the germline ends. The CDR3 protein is CASSLGGTGSQNIQYF. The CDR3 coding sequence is TGTGCCAGCAGCTTAGGGGGCACAGGGTCCCAAAACATTCAGTACTTC.

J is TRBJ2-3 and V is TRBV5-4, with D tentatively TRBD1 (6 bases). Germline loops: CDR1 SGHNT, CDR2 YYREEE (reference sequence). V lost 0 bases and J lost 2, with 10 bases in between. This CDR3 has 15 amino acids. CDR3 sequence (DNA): TGTGCCAGCAGCTTGGGTCCAGGGGTCACAGATACGCAGTATTTT. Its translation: CASSLGPGVTDTQYF. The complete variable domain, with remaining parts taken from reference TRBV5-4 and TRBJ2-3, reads ETGVTQSPTHLIKTRGQQVTLRCSSQSGHNTVSWYQQALGQGPQFIFQYYREEENGRGNFPPRFSGLQFPNYSSELNVNALELDDSALYLCASSLGPGVTDTQYFGPGTRLTVL.

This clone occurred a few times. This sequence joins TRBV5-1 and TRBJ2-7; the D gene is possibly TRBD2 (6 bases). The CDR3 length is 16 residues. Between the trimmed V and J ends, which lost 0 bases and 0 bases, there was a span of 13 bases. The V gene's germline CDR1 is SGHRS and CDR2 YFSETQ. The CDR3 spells CASSLGAAGFSYEQYF. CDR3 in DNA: TGCGCCAGCAGCTTGGGGGCGGCGGGGTTCTCCTACGAGCAGTACTTC.